A selection of T cell receptor beta chains follows, all from one sample in a study of T-cell reconstitution after alpha-beta-depleted transplantation in children. TCRdb re-called the PCR reads through MiXCR, storing one row per CDR3 protein. The sample shows around 580,000 distinct CDR3 sequences, roughly 30% of them seen only once. The sequences come from PBMCs, collected before TCRalphabeta/CD19-depleted stem cell transplant. The source is a boy under two years old with Wiskott-Aldrich syndrome, due to receive a stem cell transplant. Each CDR3 is given with its conserved first and last residue. Each record gives: J gene, D gene, clone size, V gene, CDR3 DNA, CDR3 protein. The D gene is left open where the match is weak. Expanded clones are given a class, and other clones once, few, many or no size at all.

j_gene: TRBJ1-1
d_gene: TRBD1
abundance: -
v_gene: TRBV30
CDR3nt: TGTGCCTGGAGTGAATTGGGACAGGAAGCTTTCTTT
CDR3aa: CAWSELGQEAFF

j_gene: TRBJ2-5
d_gene: -
abundance: -
v_gene: TRBV5-1
CDR3nt: TGCGCCAGCAGCTTGGCTCATAGCGGAGAGACCCAGTACTTC
CDR3aa: CASSLAHSGETQYF

j_gene: TRBJ2-1
d_gene: -
abundance: -
v_gene: TRBV5-1
CDR3nt: TGCGCCAGCAGCTTGGCCTGGGGGGATCTTGACAATGAGCAGTTCTTC
CDR3aa: CASSLAWGDLDNEQFF

j_gene: TRBJ1-2
d_gene: -
abundance: -
v_gene: TRBV10-3
CDR3nt: TGTGCCATCAGTGAGTCGACCTCCGGGGTCTATGGCTACACCTTC
CDR3aa: CAISESTSGVYGYTF

j_gene: TRBJ1-4
d_gene: -
abundance: few
v_gene: TRBV5-5
CDR3nt: TGTGCCAGCAGAAGCTCTGCCAGGGGCGAAAAACTGTTTTTT
CDR3aa: CASRSSARGEKLFF

j_gene: TRBJ1-1
d_gene: -
abundance: few
v_gene: TRBV5-1
CDR3nt: TGCGCCAGCAGCCGGGACCATAGGCTCCTGAACACTGAAGCTTTCTTT
CDR3aa: CASSRDHRLLNTEAFF

j_gene: TRBJ2-7
d_gene: -
abundance: -
v_gene: TRBV5-1
CDR3nt: TGCGCCAGCAGCCCCGCCCTGAGCTCCTACGAGCAGTACTTC
CDR3aa: CASSPALSSYEQYF

j_gene: TRBJ2-1
d_gene: -
abundance: few
v_gene: TRBV7-6
CDR3nt: TGTGCCAGCAGCTTAGTCGCTAGCGAGCAGTTCTTC
CDR3aa: CASSLVASEQFF

j_gene: TRBJ2-3
d_gene: TRBD2
abundance: -
v_gene: TRBV24-1
CDR3nt: TGTGCCACCAGTGTAACGGGAGGGGCAGATACGCAGTATTTT
CDR3aa: CATSVTGGADTQYF

j_gene: TRBJ2-7
d_gene: -
abundance: -
v_gene: TRBV2
CDR3nt: TGTGCCAGCAGTGGGGGTACGTCGCAGTACTTC
CDR3aa: CASSGGTSQYF

j_gene: TRBJ2-3
d_gene: -
abundance: few
v_gene: TRBV12-3/TRBV12-4
CDR3nt: TGTGCCAGCAGTTCGTTCCGGGCCACCACAGATACGCAGTATTTT
CDR3aa: CASSSFRATTDTQYF

j_gene: TRBJ1-1
d_gene: -
abundance: -
v_gene: TRBV7-9
CDR3nt: TGTGCCAGCAGCCCCTTTATGGGGGGGAACACTGAAGCTTTCTTT
CDR3aa: CASSPFMGGNTEAFF

j_gene: TRBJ2-2
d_gene: TRBD1
abundance: -
v_gene: TRBV5-1
CDR3nt: TGCGCCAGCAGTGGACAGGGAGGCGGGGAGCTGTTTTTT
CDR3aa: CASSGQGGGELFF

j_gene: TRBJ1-2
d_gene: -
abundance: -
v_gene: TRBV7-9
CDR3nt: TGTGCCAGCAGTCCAGCCGGGACAAGCGATGGCTACACCTTC
CDR3aa: CASSPAGTSDGYTF

j_gene: TRBJ2-1
d_gene: TRBD2
abundance: few
v_gene: TRBV7-8
CDR3nt: TGTGCCACTAGACTAGCGGTCTACAATGAGCAGTTCTTC
CDR3aa: CATRLAVYNEQFF

j_gene: TRBJ2-1
d_gene: -
abundance: -
v_gene: TRBV7-9
CDR3nt: TGTGCCAGCAGCTTGGTGAACCGGGACTACAATGAGCAGTTCTTC
CDR3aa: CASSLVNRDYNEQFF

j_gene: TRBJ1-2
d_gene: TRBD1
abundance: few
v_gene: TRBV12-3/TRBV12-4
CDR3nt: TGTGCCAGCAGCCCGGGACAGACTTTTTGGTATGGCTACACCTTC
CDR3aa: CASSPGQTFWYGYTF

j_gene: TRBJ2-1
d_gene: TRBD2
abundance: -
v_gene: TRBV7-6
CDR3nt: TGTGCCAGCAGTCAGCCGGGACTAGCGGGAGGGGCCCCTAATGAGCAGTTCTTC
CDR3aa: CASSQPGLAGGAPNEQFF

j_gene: TRBJ2-7
d_gene: -
abundance: -
v_gene: TRBV10-3
CDR3nt: TGTGCCATCAGTCGGGGGGCATCCTACGAGCAGTACTTC
CDR3aa: CAISRGASYEQYF

j_gene: TRBJ1-1
d_gene: TRBD1
abundance: -
v_gene: TRBV7-9
CDR3nt: TGTGCCAGCAGCGCGACAGGGGCTTACACTGAAGCTTTCTTT
CDR3aa: CASSATGAYTEAFF

j_gene: TRBJ1-1
d_gene: -
abundance: once
v_gene: TRBV30
CDR3nt: TGTGCCTGGACCTACTGGGGGCGGAACACTGAAGCTTTCTTT
CDR3aa: CAWTYWGRNTEAFF

j_gene: TRBJ2-5
d_gene: TRBD2
abundance: many
v_gene: TRBV4-2
CDR3nt: TGTGCCAGCAGCCCGGGCACTAGCGGACAAGAGACCCAGTACTTC
CDR3aa: CASSPGTSGQETQYF

j_gene: TRBJ1-5
d_gene: -
abundance: few
v_gene: TRBV6-1
CDR3nt: TGTGCCAGCACCCTTGGTGCCTTCAATCAGCCCCAGCATTTT
CDR3aa: CASTLGAFNQPQHF

j_gene: TRBJ2-7
d_gene: -
abundance: -
v_gene: TRBV5-1
CDR3nt: TGCGCCAGCAGCTTGGAACGGCGATCCTACGAGCAGTACTTC
CDR3aa: CASSLERRSYEQYF

j_gene: TRBJ2-1
d_gene: -
abundance: few
v_gene: TRBV2
CDR3nt: TGTGCCAGCAGTGAAGTTCCCTACAATGAGCAGTTCTTC
CDR3aa: CASSEVPYNEQFF

j_gene: TRBJ2-3
d_gene: -
abundance: -
v_gene: TRBV20-1
CDR3nt: TGCAGTGCTGCGACCCTCACAGATACGCAGTATTTT
CDR3aa: CSAATLTDTQYF

j_gene: TRBJ1-1
d_gene: -
abundance: -
v_gene: TRBV27
CDR3nt: TGTGCCAGCAGACGCACTGAAGCTTTCTTT
CDR3aa: CASRRTEAFF

j_gene: TRBJ2-1
d_gene: TRBD2
abundance: few
v_gene: TRBV10-2
CDR3nt: TGCGCCAGCAGGGGGCTAGCGGGAGGGCCGGGTAGGAATGAGCAGTTCTTC
CDR3aa: CASRGLAGGPGRNEQFF

j_gene: TRBJ2-1
d_gene: -
abundance: few
v_gene: TRBV20-1
CDR3nt: TGCAGTGCTAGAGCAGGGACATGGGGCACCGAGCAGTTCTTC
CDR3aa: CSARAGTWGTEQFF

j_gene: TRBJ2-5
d_gene: -
abundance: -
v_gene: TRBV20-1
CDR3nt: TGCAGTGCCCGATACGGAAAGACCCAGTACTTC
CDR3aa: CSARYGKTQYF

j_gene: TRBJ1-1
d_gene: -
abundance: -
v_gene: TRBV10-3
CDR3nt: TGTGCCATCAGTGAGTCGAAAGGGCCCACTGAAGCTTTCTTT
CDR3aa: CAISESKGPTEAFF

j_gene: TRBJ2-2
d_gene: -
abundance: -
v_gene: TRBV9
CDR3nt: TGTGCCAGCAGCGTAGCTACTGTGACTAGGGGTTGGGGAACCGGGGAGCTGTTTTTT
CDR3aa: CASSVATVTRGWGTGELFF

j_gene: TRBJ1-2
d_gene: TRBD1
abundance: -
v_gene: TRBV12-3/TRBV12-4
CDR3nt: TGTGCCAGCAGCGGTATACAGGGGTGGTATGGCTACACCTTC
CDR3aa: CASSGIQGWYGYTF

j_gene: TRBJ2-2
d_gene: TRBD2
abundance: -
v_gene: TRBV29-1
CDR3nt: TGCAGCGCTCGCCAACCGGGACTAGGTCACACCGGGGAGCTGTTTTTT
CDR3aa: CSARQPGLGHTGELFF

j_gene: TRBJ1-6
d_gene: TRBD1
abundance: -
v_gene: TRBV25-1
CDR3nt: TGTGCCAGCAGTGCCGGACAGGGTCAAAATGATAATTCACCCCTCCACTTT
CDR3aa: CASSAGQGQNDNSPLHF

j_gene: TRBJ2-5
d_gene: TRBD1
abundance: few
v_gene: TRBV25-1
CDR3nt: TGTGCCAGCACCGGGACAGGTTGGGAGACCCAGTACTTC
CDR3aa: CASTGTGWETQYF

j_gene: TRBJ2-3
d_gene: -
abundance: -
v_gene: TRBV29-1
CDR3nt: TGCAGCGTTGTGCACCCCAGGAAGGATACGCAGTATTTT
CDR3aa: CSVVHPRKDTQYF

j_gene: TRBJ2-7
d_gene: -
abundance: -
v_gene: TRBV5-1
CDR3nt: TGCGCCAGCAGCTCGGCCGGGATATATTCCTACGAGCAGTACTTC
CDR3aa: CASSSAGIYSYEQYF